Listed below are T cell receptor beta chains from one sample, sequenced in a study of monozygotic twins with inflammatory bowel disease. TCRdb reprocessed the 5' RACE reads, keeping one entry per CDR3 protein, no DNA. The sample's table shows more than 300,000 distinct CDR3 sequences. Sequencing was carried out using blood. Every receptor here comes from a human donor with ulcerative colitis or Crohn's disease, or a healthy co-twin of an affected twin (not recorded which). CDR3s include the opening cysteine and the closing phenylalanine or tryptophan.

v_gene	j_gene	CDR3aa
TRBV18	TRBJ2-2	CASSQMTVQGSTGELFF
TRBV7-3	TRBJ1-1	CASSLMVGKEAFF
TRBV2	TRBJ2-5	CASSEQSGWGETQYF
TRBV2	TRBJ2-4	CASSESGGGRNIQYF
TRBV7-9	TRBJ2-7	CASSGNRGNPLGEQYF
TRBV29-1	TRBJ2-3	CSAYPKSRTDTQYF
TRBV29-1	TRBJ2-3	CSVEDAWTGEGGTDTQYF
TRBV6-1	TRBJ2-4	CASTPRGGNVAKNIQYF
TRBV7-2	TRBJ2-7	CASSLRPLGGGFDEQYF
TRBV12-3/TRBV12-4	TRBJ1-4	CASSHRQGNEKLSF
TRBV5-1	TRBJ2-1	CASSLELAGGNEQFF
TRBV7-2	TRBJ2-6	CASSLATTGANVLTF
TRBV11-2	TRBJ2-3	CASSLEVPLEGQETDTQYF
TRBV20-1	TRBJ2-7	CSAREQRLNEQYF
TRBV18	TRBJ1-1	CASSPRTGMNTEAFF
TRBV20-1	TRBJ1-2	CSASSDSSNYGYTF
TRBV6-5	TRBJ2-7	CASSFRVRGSSSYEQYF
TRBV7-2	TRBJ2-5	CASSLAGDRPQETQYF
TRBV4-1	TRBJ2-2	CASSQTSANTGELFF
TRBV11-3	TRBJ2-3	CASSTGTATDTQYF
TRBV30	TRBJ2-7	CAWSDEGWLANEQYF
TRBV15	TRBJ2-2	CASQRITGAGELFF
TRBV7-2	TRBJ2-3	CASSSSWGGTTDTQYF
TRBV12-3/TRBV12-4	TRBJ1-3	CASSFRDGNTIYF
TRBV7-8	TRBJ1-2	CASHSGVNLNYGYTF
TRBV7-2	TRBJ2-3	CASSLDMASGSDTQYF
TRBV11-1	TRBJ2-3	CASNPSPRDTQYF
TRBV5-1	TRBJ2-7	CASSSDASYEQYF
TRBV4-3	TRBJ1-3	CASSQDRGVSGNTIYF
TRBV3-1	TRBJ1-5	CASSQVRGQPQHF
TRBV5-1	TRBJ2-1	CASSFDRGGYNEQFF
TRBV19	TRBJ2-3	CASSIDPTSGGLTDTQYF
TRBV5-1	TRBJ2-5	CASSPEGTRTETQYF
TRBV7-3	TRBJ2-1	CASSPRGPSSYNEQFF
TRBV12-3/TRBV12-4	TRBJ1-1	CASRPQNTEAFF
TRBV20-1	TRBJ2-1	CSTTRYRDRTYNEQFF
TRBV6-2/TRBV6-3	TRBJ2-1	CASSYDGGPGGIYNEQFF
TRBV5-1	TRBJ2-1	CASSLALADYNEQFF
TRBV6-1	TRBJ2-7	CASSDYLGRQSPTIYEQYF
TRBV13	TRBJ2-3	CASSRRRDTQYF
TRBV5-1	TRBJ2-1	CASSSPGSAARAFF
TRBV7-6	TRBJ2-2	CASSRSGENTGELFF
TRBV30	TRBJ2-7	CAWSLITGEQYF
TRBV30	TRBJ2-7	CAWRTGQNYEQYF
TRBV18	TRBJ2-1	CASSPVKGNTLNEQFF
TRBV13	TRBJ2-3	CASSSLAVEDTQYF
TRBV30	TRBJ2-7	CAWSSGGAPYEQYF
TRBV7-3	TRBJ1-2	CASSSGGASGYTF
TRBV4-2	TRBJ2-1	CASSQDFQRGMNEQFF
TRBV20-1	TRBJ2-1	CSALRQSGANEQFF
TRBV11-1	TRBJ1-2	CASSSPPDRDRGLGGYTF
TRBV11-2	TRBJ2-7	CASSWWAYEQYF
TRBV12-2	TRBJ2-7	CASRLSSPGQGDYEQYF
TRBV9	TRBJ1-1	CASSPGLANTEAFF
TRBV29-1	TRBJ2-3	CSDGAGEHTDTQYF
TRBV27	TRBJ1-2	CASSPPDSDGYTF